Reported below is one T cell receptor beta chain. Its specific antigen is unknown. Sequencing took place on an Illumina HiSeq 2000. TCR beta cDNA libraries were made by 5'RACE template switching that added a universal primer site and unique molecular identifiers. cDNA synthesis was primed from the TCR beta constant segment, followed by two successive PCR amplification steps. Turning to the authors' computational methods: Reads were demultiplexed and grouped by UMI with MIGEC, and clonotypes were assembled and quantified with MiTCR. To exclude erroneous sequences, any TCR cDNA sequence not supported by at least two reads was discarded. The tcR package was used for downstream repertoire analysis, and clonotypes were matched across fractions by CDR3 nucleotide sequence plus V segment. Antigen specificity was annotated against VDJdb with VDJmatch, allowing one amino acid substitution in CDR3. The reads were reprocessed in TCRdb, with one entry per CDR3 protein sequence and no accompanying DNA. TCRdb's processing, not the authors' own work, is the source of the V and J calls. This sample's table lists over 150,000 distinct CDR3 sequences. The top ten hold roughly 21% of the sample.

The data are from a study of T cells expressing NK-cell markers (dated by TCRdb to the early 2020s). Context from the whole study: Three sorted T-cell subsets (CD3+CD56+NKG2C+, CD3+CD56+NKG2C- and CD3+CD56-NKG2C+) from roughly 8 donors had their TCR beta-chain repertoires profiled. Seven of the eight sequenced donors were HCMV-seropositive and one was HCMV-seronegative. The study sequenced eight donors, all healthy volunteers chosen at random: three men and five women. Sequencing of the libraries produced 2 x 150 bp reads on Illumina HiSeq 2000/2500, MiSeq or NextSeq.

HCMV-specific IgG was detected in serum with a commercial ELISA kit to determine HCMV serostatus. Ficoll density gradient centrifugation was used to isolate peripheral blood mononuclear cells from blood. Broader findings and caveats from the paper: For six donors, the dominant CD3+CD56+NKG2C+ clonotypes were among the top 10 CD8+ clonotypes and accounted for about 1.0-8% of CD8+ T cells. Those dominant clonotypes were again the most abundant among CD3+CD56-NKG2C+ cells in a handful of donors, at roughly 28.3-65%. Whether the expanded NKG2C-expressing T cell clones were specific for HCMV antigens remained unclear.

The clonotype originates from a man aged 18-75 years in good health. The material sequenced was blood T cells: a sorted CD56 or NKG2C T cell subset, CD4+ or CD8+ T cells, or bulk PBMC T cells (not recorded which).

The CDR3 reads as follows: CASSLYGGRNTEAFF. The chain couples TRBV12-3 or TRBV12-4 to TRBJ1-1; the D gene TCRdb calls, TRBD1, cannot be checked with no DNA. Inclusive of the bounding cysteine and phenylalanine, the CDR3 is 15 residues long. No DNA sequence is on record.